This is a list of T cell receptor beta chains from one sample in a study of blood T cell repertoires in COVID-19. TCRdb's table, derived via immunoSEQ multiplex PCR, lists solely in-frame clones and lacks some. The profile shows roughly 70,000 clones, roughly 80% of them singletons. Sequenced material: peripheral blood. The origin of the receptors is a woman of 80 years or more with active or convalescent COVID-19. Both conserved end residues are trimmed from each CDR3. Rows give clone size only sometimes, using once, few, many, or a class for an expanded clone.

TRBV7-2	TRBJ1-2	NA	ASSLGGALDYGYT
TRBV10-3	TRBJ1-1	NA	AIRGAGDTEAF
TRBV6-5	TRBJ2-1	NA	ASSYTHQGYNEQF
TRBV11-3	TRBJ1-1	NA	ASSPRTGVEAF
TRBV11-3	TRBJ2-1	NA	ASSRAGTAIYNEQF
TRBV19	TRBJ1-1	NA	ASSKTQDTEAF
TRBV11-2	TRBJ2-7	NA	ASSLVGTGGPEQY
TRBV5-1	TRBJ2-5	NA	ASSLRGLVGETQY
TRBV6-2/TRBV6-3	TRBJ1-5	NA	ASSYPRGISNQPQH
TRBV23-1	TRBJ1-1	NA	ASSQPRGAGTEAF
TRBV7-7	TRBJ1-1	NA	ASSLDKNTEAF
TRBV11-3	TRBJ1-4	NA	ASSLDNSPNEKLF
TRBV23-1	TRBJ2-3	NA	ASSPGPTDTQY
TRBV7-2	TRBJ2-7	NA	ASSPVTDRPYEQY
TRBV6-2/TRBV6-3	TRBJ1-5	NA	ASSLLHQSNQPQH
TRBV27	TRBJ2-7	NA	ASSFVYRGPSGLYEQY
TRBV5-6	TRBJ2-6	NA	ASSLPLRDRISGANVLT
TRBV11-2	TRBJ2-7	NA	ASSFTGRTYEQY
TRBV12-3/TRBV12-4	TRBJ1-5	NA	ASSLQGQPQH
TRBV5-4	TRBJ1-6	medium-sized	ASSVSDRADSPLH
TRBV9	TRBJ1-1	NA	ASSPPAVPEAF
TRBV30	TRBJ2-1	NA	AWSRDSLVVRNEQF
TRBV18	TRBJ2-3	NA	ASSPVGAPSTDTQY
TRBV5-6	TRBJ1-1	NA	ASSSGLEAF
TRBV7-2	TRBJ2-3	NA	ASSPPSGRLYTQY
TRBV7-9	TRBJ1-5	few	ASSGTGPGNQPQH